A single count supports the clone carrying this T cell receptor beta chain. Distinct nucleotide sequences in the sample also encode this CDR3. The entry originates in a study of cytomegalovirus exposure and HLA in healthy donors. Amplification used 60 Vbeta primers and 13 Jbeta primers. The assay was immunoSEQ multiplex PCR, and TCRdb's table has in-frame clones only and misses some. Among some 150,000 clones listed, around three quarters were seen once. The TCR originated in a man in his forties in good health and CMV-seropositive. Sequencing input: PBMCs.

CDR3 sequence: CASSLGQENTEAFF. For the CDR3, the DNA is TGTGCCAGCAGCTTAGGTCAGGAGAACACTGAAGCTTTCTTT. The chain combines TRBV7-9 with TRBJ1-1; D gene uncertain. V was pared by 1 base and J by 1 base, with 7 bases between. Germline V gene lookup returns CDR1 SEHNR and CDR2 FQNEAQ (reference sequence). The CDR3 extends over 14 amino acids.